These 2 T cell receptor gamma chains were all obtained from the same sample, sequenced in a study of intestinal T cells in coeliac disease. For each case, the template was genomic DNA from ten roughly 5-µm formalin-fixed paraffin-embedded scrolls. Using about 210 ng of biopsy DNA, TRG was amplified with LymphoTrack primers. TCRdb applied CATT to the multiplex PCR reads for clone calling. The sample consists of around 710 gamma-chain clones, 50% of them appearing once. Sequenced input: a duodenal biopsy. The receptors originated from a human donor with celiac disease.

The chain uses TRGV8 and TRGJ1 or TRGJ2. Germline V CDR1 and CDR2: VENAVY, YDSYNSRV. The CDR3 contains 17 residues. The J segment lost 4 bases and the V segment lost 2 bases, leaving 17 bases of the junction unmatched. The CDR3: CATWDKTFGGGYYKKLF. In DNA, the CDR3 is TGTGCCACCTGGGATAAAACTTTTGGGGGGGGATATTATAAGAAACTCTTT.

This clone ranks as large. This sequence joins TRGV5 and TRGJ1 or TRGJ2. This CDR3 region has 10 residues. Germline loops: CDR1 VINAFY, CDR2 YDVSNSKD. V trimming: 2 bases; J trimming: 12 bases; junction bases outside the gene matches: 4. This chain's CDR3 is CATWDNMKLF. CDR3 nucleotides: TGTGCCACCTGGGACAATATGAAACTCTTT.